Presented here are 26 T cell receptor beta chains from one specimen sequenced in a study of T-cell memory formation after mild COVID-19. MiXCR, applied by TCRdb to the 5' RACE reads, yields one record per CDR3 protein. The data show approximately 250,000 distinct CDR3 sequences, just over 15% seen once. The specimen sequenced was PBMCs or a T cell subset sorted from them (not recorded which). These receptors originate from an adult woman who had mild COVID-19 (a few samples of this study predate the infection). Cell type and time point are not known.

The chain has TRBV21-1 and TRBJ1-2. TRBV21-1 is a documented pseudogene. The CDR3 extends over 9 amino acids. The CDR3 nucleotides read TGTGCCAGCAGAAAGAGCTACACCTTC. It codes for CASRKSYTF.

Ten or more counts support this clonotype. This chain links TRBV12-3 or TRBV12-4 with TRBJ2-3, with 10 bases matching TRBD2. This CDR3 is built from 15 residues. Trimming at V came to 6 bases and at J to 4 bases, leaving 7 bases not matched to a gene. For the CDR3, the DNA is TGTGCCAGCAGAGCTAGCGGGAGTCACCCAGATACGCAGTATTTT. This gives the protein CASRASGSHPDTQYF.

The V gene is TRBV20-1, the J gene TRBJ2-5; D remains unclear. The CDR3 totals 13 residues. Germline V gives CDR1 DFQATT, CDR2 SNEGSKA (reference sequence). Trimming stripped 6 bases from V and 5 bases from J, with 16 bases between. Here the CDR3 DNA reads TGCAGTGCGCCGGACCCCTTACTCGAGACCCAGTACTTC. It translates to CSAPDPLLETQYF.

The chain carries TRBV7-9 and TRBJ2-4; 7 bases are a match to TRBD2. The junction had 7 bases not matched to a gene; V was cut back by 2 bases and J by 0 bases. The V gene's germline CDR1 is SEHNR and CDR2 FQNEAQ (reference sequence). The CDR3 is made up of 17 amino acids. Here the CDR3 reads CASSLMSSGLAKNIQYF. The CDR3 DNA reads TGTGCCAGCAGCTTAATGTCTAGCGGTCTAGCCAAAAACATTCAGTACTTC.

In its sample, this clonotype was seen a few times. The chain combines TRBV7-8 with TRBJ2-1; D is ambiguous. V dropped 1 base and J dropped 10 bases, with 11 bases sitting between them. Germline V gives CDR1 SGHVS, CDR2 FQNEAQ. The length of the CDR3 is 13 residues. CDR3 sequence: CASSLVREGEQFF. The CDR3 region has the DNA TGTGCCAGCAGCTTAGTACGCGAAGGGGAGCAGTTCTTC.

The chain is built from TRBV9 and TRBJ1-2, with D maybe TRBD1 (6 bases). Germline CDR1 reads SGDLS; CDR2 reads YYNGEE. V was shortened by 0 bases and J by 7 bases, with 16 bases between the two germline ends. The CDR3 spans 15 residues. CDR3 amino acids: CASSVDPLRQVGYTF. The DNA for the CDR3 is TGTGCCAGCAGCGTAGACCCCCTGCGACAGGTTGGCTACACCTTC.

V usage is TRBV19 and J usage is TRBJ1-1; no clear D. V dropped 4 bases and J dropped 1 base, with 19 bases sitting between them. CDR1 is LNHDA, CDR2 SQIVND, per germline (reference sequence). This CDR3 has 17 amino acids. The CDR3 is CASSKFAFGVKNTEAFF. DNA of the CDR3: TGTGCCAGTAGTAAGTTTGCCTTTGGCGTAAAGAACACTGAAGCTTTCTTT.

The rearrangement links TRBV6-6 to TRBJ2-1, with D unresolved. V lost 6 bases and J lost 9, with 9 bases in between. Germline V gene sequence: CDR1 MNHNY, CDR2 SVGAGI (reference sequence). CDR3 length: 11 amino acids. The CDR3 DNA follows: TGTGCCAGCAGCCCTCTCGGTGAGCAGTTCTTC. This encodes CASSPLGEQFF.

There are a few counts of this clonotype. The CDR3 DNA follows: TGTGCCAGCAGATACGACAGGTCAGGGAATCAGCCCCAGCATTTT. Protein sequence: CASRYDRSGNQPQHF. The chain uses TRBV2 and TRBJ1-5; TRBD1 might be the D (6 bases). Deletions cut 6 bases from V and 4 bases from J, with 16 bases between. Germline values: CDR1 SNHLY, CDR2 FYNNEI. This CDR3 contains 15 residues.

Remarks on this clonotype: Germline is not matched at one junction end, which may reflect a read error. CDR3 sequence: CIVAGVGYTF. CDR3 coding DNA: TGCATCGTTGCAGGGGTTGGCTACACCTTC. V gene TRBV29-1 combines with J gene TRBJ1-2; TRBD1 might be the D (6 bases). Germline V CDR1 and CDR2: SQVTM, ANQGSEA. The CDR3 consists of 10 residues.

The rearrangement links TRBV20-1 to TRBJ2-1; 11 positions match TRBD2. Germline assignment: CDR1 DFQATT and CDR2 SNEGSKA (reference sequence). Germline trimming cut 6 bases from V and 2 bases from J; bases unmatched to any gene: 9. The CDR3 is 16 residues long. The CDR3 nucleotides are TGCAGTGCCAATGCACTAGCGGGAGACGCCTACAATGAGCAGTTCTTC. Its translation: CSANALAGDAYNEQFF.

The V and J genes are TRBV7-3 and TRBJ2-3; possible D gene TRBD1, 6 bases. CDR3 length: 13 amino acids. The germline CDR1 and CDR2 sequences are SGHTA and FQGTGA. The CDR3 nucleotides are TGTCAGGGGCCCCCGGGTCGGACAGATACGCAGTATTTT. This codes for CQGPPGRTDTQYF.

This clonotype was seen more than once but under ten times. J is TRBJ2-5 and V is TRBV3-1; D remains unclear. V was trimmed by 2 bases and J by 5 bases, leaving 12 bases between them. In germline, CDR1 is LGHDT, CDR2 YNNKEL (reference sequence). The CDR3 loop spans 14 amino acids. DNA for the CDR3: TGTGCCAGCAGCCAACCTGGACCTGTGGAGACCCAGTACTTC. Amino acid sequence: CASSQPGPVETQYF.

This clonotype was seen at least ten times. The J gene is TRBJ2-1, the V gene TRBV6-5, with D hard to call. This CDR3 has 15 amino acids. V was pared by 3 bases and J by 5 bases, with 14 bases between. The germline V gene encodes CDR1 MNHEY and CDR2 SVGAGI. CDR3 DNA sequence: TGTGCCAGCAGTTATCTAATGGGCAGGAACAATGAGCAGTTCTTC. This translates into CASSYLMGRNNEQFF.

This clonotype was picked up many times. The V gene is TRBV27, the J gene TRBJ2-7; TRBD2 aligns across 7 bases. The CDR3 loop spans 16 amino acids. Germline V gene data show CDR1 as MNHEY and CDR2 as SMNVEV (reference sequence). V lost 5 bases and J lost 0; bases outside the gene matches: 10. For the CDR3, the DNA is TGTGCCAGCAGTGGCTACGCTAGCGGAAGCTCCTACGAGCAGTACTTC. Translation: CASSGYASGSSYEQYF.

J is TRBJ1-1 and V is TRBV5-6; possible D gene TRBD1, 5 bases. Germline CDR1 SGHDT, CDR2 YYEEEE. The CDR3 has 14 amino acids. The V and J ends lost 0 bases and 6 bases respectively, with 12 bases between them. The CDR3, as DNA: TGTGCCAGCAGCTTGGTCGGACGGGGGGCTGAAGCTTTCTTT. Its translation: CASSLVGRGAEAFF.

The rearrangement joins TRBV4-1 to TRBJ1-4, with TRBD1 matching over 7 bases. Trimming removed 3 bases from V and 3 bases from J; junction bases left unmatched: 7. CDR3 size: 16 residues. The germline V gene encodes CDR1 MGHRA and CDR2 YSYEKL. CDR3 region: CASSQALGGPNEKLFF. CDR3 in DNA: TGCGCCAGCAGCCAGGCCTTAGGGGGCCCTAATGAAAAACTGTTTTTT.

This clonotype has just a few counts. The chain recombines TRBV7-3 with TRBJ2-3; the D gene is possibly TRBD2 (6 bases). The CDR3 sequence is 16 residues long. V was cut by 1 base and J by 1 base, with 12 bases left in between. Per the germline V gene, CDR1 is SGHTA and CDR2 is FQGTGA. The CDR3 DNA reads as TGTGCCAGCAGCTTAAGTTTGGCTAGCGGCACAGATACGCAGTATTTT. Protein: CASSLSLASGTDTQYF.

This chain uses TRBV27 with TRBJ2-2; tentatively, D is TRBD1 (6 bases). CDR1 and CDR2 (germline): MNHEY, SMNVEV (reference sequence). The ends were cut back, 4 bases at V and 2 bases at J, with 14 bases in the middle. The CDR3 is made up of 16 amino acids. CDR3 protein: CASSSQGTGNTGELFF. The DNA for the CDR3 is TGTGCCAGCAGTTCCCAGGGGACGGGTAACACCGGGGAGCTGTTTTTT.

This clonotype was detected only a few times. The CDR3 reads CASSPGTGGGSSYEQYF. The CDR3 region has the DNA TGTGCCAGCAGTCCCGGGACAGGGGGAGGAAGCTCCTACGAGCAGTACTTC. This chain joins TRBV6-5 and TRBJ2-7; 11 bases are shared with TRBD1. Germline V lookup: CDR1 MNHEY, CDR2 SVGAGI. CDR3 length equals 17 residues. With 5 bases clipped from V and 0 bases from J, the junction kept 9 bases outside the gene matches.

This rearrangement joins TRBV5-1 to TRBJ2-5, with no clear D. Germline loops: CDR1 SGHRS, CDR2 YFSETQ. This CDR3 comprises 13 residues. Trimming removed 5 bases at V and 1 base at J, with 9 bases between. The CDR3 DNA sequence: TGCGCCAGCAGACTCGGGCCCCAAGAGACCCAGTACTTC. Its protein product is CASRLGPQETQYF.

This clonotype was seen repeatedly, ten times or more. The rearrangement joins TRBV5-1 to TRBJ2-1; no clear D gene. Germline CDR1 reads SGHRS; CDR2 reads YFSETQ. CDR3 length: 14 residues. V lost 6 bases to trimming and J lost 0 bases, with 10 bases between them. Here the CDR3 reads CASTHSSSYNEQFF. CDR3 bases: TGCGCCAGCACCCATTCAAGCTCCTACAATGAGCAGTTCTTC.

In its sample, this clonotype was seen a few times. This sequence joins TRBV4-2 and TRBJ2-6; the match to TRBD2 covers 15 bases. With 1 base clipped from V and 2 bases from J, the junction kept 6 bases outside the gene matches. CDR3 size: 20 residues. Germline V gene sequence: CDR1 LGHNA, CDR2 YNFKEQ. The CDR3 loop reads CASSQGRTSGGAAGANVLTF. The CDR3 DNA reads as TGTGCCAGCAGCCAAGGGCGGACTAGCGGGGGGGCCGCTGGGGCCAACGTCCTGACTTTC.

This rearrangement joins TRBV20-1 to TRBJ1-3; D uncertain. V gave up 1 base and J gave up 7 bases, with 8 bases separating them. Per the germline V gene, CDR1 is DFQATT and CDR2 is SNEGSKA (reference sequence). The CDR3 has 12 residues. CDR3 nucleotides: TGCAGTGCTAGAGTTGAGCAGAACACCATATATTTT. Translated, it gives CSARVEQNTIYF.

V and J are TRBV9 and TRBJ2-7, with 9 bases fitting TRBD1. V lost 3 bases to trimming and J lost 2 bases; unmatched junction nucleotides: 3. The germline V gene encodes CDR1 SGDLS and CDR2 YYNGEE. The CDR3 has 14 residues. CDR3 nucleotides: TGTGCCAGCAGCGCCGGGACAGGGCCCTACGAGCAGTACTTC. It encodes CASSAGTGPYEQYF.

This chain uses TRBV29-1 with TRBJ2-2; weak D call: TRBD1 (6 bases). Germline V gene data show CDR1 as SQVTM and CDR2 as ANQGSEA. The CDR3 totals 13 residues. V dropped 6 bases and J dropped 2 bases, with 10 bases sitting between them. In DNA, the CDR3 is TGCAGCGTCTCAGGGGACAACACCGGGGAGCTGTTTTTT. It encodes CSVSGDNTGELFF.